This T cell receptor (beta chain) originates from a study of identical twins. TCRdb called the 5' RACE reads again in MiXCR, with one record for every CDR3 protein. This table has 250,000 to 300,000 distinct CDR3 sequences, nearly 9.5% appearing once. CDR3 length: 13 amino acids. Looked up from germline, CDR1 is MRHNA and CDR2 is SNTAGT. V lost 2 bases to trimming and J lost 3 bases, with 6 bases between them. This sample was shared with a second study, whose subject was yellow fever vaccine responses in identical twins.

Sequenced input: CD8+ T cells sorted from blood. V usage is TRBV6-4 and J usage is TRBJ2-3; a weak D match, TRBD2 (6 bases). This clonotype was obtained from a woman aged 18-35 years in good health. The CDR3 DNA reads as TGTGCCAGCAGTGACCGGGAGACAGATACGCAGTATTTT. This encodes CASSDRETDTQYF.